This TCR beta chain was found in a study of blood T cell repertoires in COVID-19. Some clones are missing from TCRdb's copy, which holds only in-frame ones; the method was immunoSEQ multiplex PCR. There are some 250,000 clones in the sample; about 83% occur only once, and around 7.9% lies in the top ten. The CDR3 has 14 amino acids. Germline V gene lookup returns CDR1 SNHLY and CDR2 FYNNEI. J gave up 8 bases and V 6 bases, and 10 bases lay outside the gene matches. The sample taken for sequencing was peripheral blood. This chain links TRBV2 with TRBJ1-2; 9 bases map to TRBD1. The TCR was taken from a man aged 35 to 55 with active or convalescent COVID-19. The CDR3 loop reads CASSAQGQGEGYTF. The CDR3 DNA reads as TGTGCCAGCAGCGCCCAGGGACAGGGAGAAGGCTACACCTTC. Complete variable domain (other parts from reference TRBV2 and TRBJ1-2): EPEVTQTPSHQVTQMGQEVILRCVPISNHLYFYWYRQILGQKVEFLVSFYNNEISEKSEIFDDQFSVERPDGSNFTLKIRSTKLEDSAMYFCASSAQGQGEGYTFGSGTRLTVV.